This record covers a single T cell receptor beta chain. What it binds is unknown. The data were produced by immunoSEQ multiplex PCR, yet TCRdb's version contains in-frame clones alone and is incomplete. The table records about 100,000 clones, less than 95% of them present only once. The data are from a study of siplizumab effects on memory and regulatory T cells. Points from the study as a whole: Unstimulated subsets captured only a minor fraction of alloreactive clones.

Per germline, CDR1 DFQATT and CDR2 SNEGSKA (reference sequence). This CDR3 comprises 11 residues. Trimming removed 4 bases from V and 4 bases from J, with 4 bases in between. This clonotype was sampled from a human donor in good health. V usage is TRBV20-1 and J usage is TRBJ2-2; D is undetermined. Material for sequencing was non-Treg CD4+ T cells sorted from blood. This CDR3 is CSATVTGELFF. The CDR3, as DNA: TGCAGTGCTACAGTCACCGGGGAGCTGTTTTTT.